Listed below are T cell receptor beta chains from one sample, sequenced in a study of identical twins. MiXCR, run by TCRdb on the 5' RACE reads, gives a single entry per CDR3 protein. The sample lists 250,000 or so distinct CDR3 sequences; about 8.5% were seen once. These data also formed part of another study, on yellow fever vaccine responses in identical twins.

Sequencing was carried out using CD8+ T cells sorted from blood. The receptors were gathered from a woman aged 18-29 years in good health. CDR3s include the opening cysteine and the closing phenylalanine or tryptophan. The D gene is left open where the match is weak. A clone size is listed for some rows: how often the clone was seen (once, few, many), or a class if it is expanded.

size: many; V: TRBV10-3; D: TRBD2; J: TRBJ2-1; DNA: TGTGCCATCAAAAACGGACTAGCCAATGAGCAGTTCTTC; CDR3: CAIKNGLANEQFF
size: few; V: TRBV6-5; D: TRBD2; J: TRBJ2-2; DNA: TGTGCCAGCAGTTACAGGGCTAGCGGGGGAAGTGACACCGGGGAGCTGTTTTTT; CDR3: CASSYRASGGSDTGELFF
size: few; V: TRBV14; D: .; J: TRBJ1-3; DNA: TGTGCCAGCAGCCCCCACAGTTCCTCTGGAAACACCATATATTTT; CDR3: CASSPHSSSGNTIYF
size: few; V: TRBV27; D: .; J: TRBJ2-1; DNA: TGTGCCAGCAGTTTGAGAGGAGCAGCTTTCTACAATGAGCAGTTCTTC; CDR3: CASSLRGAAFYNEQFF
size: many; V: TRBV2; D: TRBD1; J: TRBJ2-5; DNA: TGTGCCAGCTTGGGGTTTCTCGACAGGGTTGCAGAGACCCAGTACTTC; CDR3: CASLGFLDRVAETQYF
size: many; V: TRBV15; D: .; J: TRBJ2-5; DNA: TGTGCCACCAGCAGAGAGAGCAACCAAGAGACCCAGTACTTC; CDR3: CATSRESNQETQYF
size: few; V: TRBV28; D: TRBD1; J: TRBJ2-7; DNA: TGTGCCAGCAGTTTTTCGGACAGGGACTACGAGCAGTACTTC; CDR3: CASSFSDRDYEQYF
size: few; V: TRBV7-9; D: TRBD2; J: TRBJ2-1; DNA: TGTGCCAGCAGCTTAATAGCGGGGGGGCGGTACAATGAGCAGTTCTTC; CDR3: CASSLIAGGRYNEQFF
size: .; V: TRBV6-5; D: .; J: TRBJ2-7; DNA: TGTGCCAGCAGTTACTCTTCAGAGTCCTACGAGCAGTACTTC; CDR3: CASSYSSESYEQYF
size: few; V: TRBV6-1; D: .; J: TRBJ2-7; DNA: TGTGCCAGCAGTGAAGTCATACCCGGCGAGCAGTACTTC; CDR3: CASSEVIPGEQYF
size: many; V: TRBV20-1; D: .; J: TRBJ1-3; DNA: TGCAGTGCTAGAGGGGGGACGCCTGGAAACACCATATATTTT; CDR3: CSARGGTPGNTIYF
size: many; V: TRBV7-9; D: .; J: TRBJ1-1; DNA: TGTGCCAGCAGCTCCTCTTGGATTGAAGCTTTCTTT; CDR3: CASSSSWIEAFF
size: .; V: TRBV6-2/TRBV6-3; D: .; J: TRBJ1-5; DNA: TGTGCCAGCAGTCCTGGGGAGTCGGGTCAGCCCCAGCATTTT; CDR3: CASSPGESGQPQHF
size: few; V: TRBV15; D: TRBD2; J: TRBJ2-1; DNA: TGTGCCACCAGCCAGGTTGCGGGGGCCTACAATGAGCAGTTCTTC; CDR3: CATSQVAGAYNEQFF
size: many; V: TRBV4-3; D: .; J: TRBJ2-1; DNA: TGCGCCAGCAGCCAAGCGGCGGGGGCAGGGAGCAATGAGCAGTTCTTC; CDR3: CASSQAAGAGSNEQFF
size: few; V: TRBV7-2; D: .; J: TRBJ2-1; DNA: TGTGCCAGCAGTCCTGACTCGACCTACAATGAGCAGTTCTTC; CDR3: CASSPDSTYNEQFF
size: .; V: TRBV5-1; D: .; J: TRBJ1-6; DNA: TGCGCCAGCAGCTTGAGAGGAGGGGATTCACCCCTCCACTTT; CDR3: CASSLRGGDSPLHF
size: many; V: TRBV7-2; D: .; J: TRBJ2-3; DNA: TGTGCCAGCAGCCCGGAACCGGGACTCTCCCTCACAGATACGCAGTATTTT; CDR3: CASSPEPGLSLTDTQYF
size: many; V: TRBV4-3; D: .; J: TRBJ2-1; DNA: TGCGCCAGCAGCCAAGACTCCTACTCCTACAATGAGCAGTTCTTC; CDR3: CASSQDSYSYNEQFF
size: many; V: TRBV6-2/TRBV6-3; D: .; J: TRBJ2-3; DNA: TGTGCCAGCAGCAAAGGGGGTTTCACAGATACGCAGTATTTT; CDR3: CASSKGGFTDTQYF
size: .; V: TRBV4-1; D: .; J: TRBJ1-2; DNA: TGCGCCAGCAGCCAAGGGACGGCCGGCTATGGCTACACCTTC; CDR3: CASSQGTAGYGYTF
size: .; V: TRBV20-1; D: .; J: TRBJ2-7; DNA: TGCAGTGCTAGAGATCTCCGGGACCGGGGTTACGAGCAGTACTTC; CDR3: CSARDLRDRGYEQYF
size: few; V: TRBV3-1; D: TRBD2; J: TRBJ2-3; DNA: TGTGCCAGCAGCCCGACGACGCGGACTAGCTATCCCCCAGATACGCAGTATTTT; CDR3: CASSPTTRTSYPPDTQYF
size: many; V: TRBV7-9; D: TRBD1; J: TRBJ2-3; DNA: TGTGCCAGCAGCTCCCGGACAGGGGGCACAGATACGCAGTATTTT; CDR3: CASSSRTGGTDTQYF
size: many; V: TRBV20-1; D: .; J: TRBJ2-5; DNA: TGCAGTGCTAGAGATGAGGATACTGTCTCCCTAGAGACCCAGTACTTC; CDR3: CSARDEDTVSLETQYF
size: .; V: TRBV5-1; D: .; J: TRBJ2-7; DNA: TGCGCCAGCAGAGCCGGCGGGGGCGACGAGCAGTACTTC; CDR3: CASRAGGGDEQYF
size: .; V: TRBV7-3; D: .; J: TRBJ2-3; DNA: TGTGCCAGCAGCTTATTCGGGGACGTCACAGATACGCAGTATTTT; CDR3: CASSLFGDVTDTQYF
size: many; V: TRBV5-1; D: .; J: TRBJ2-3; DNA: TGCGCCAGCAGACCTAGCACAGATACGCAGTATTTT; CDR3: CASRPSTDTQYF
size: few; V: TRBV20-1; D: .; J: TRBJ2-1; DNA: TGCAGTGCTAGAGATTACAGAACCCATGAGCAGTTCTTC; CDR3: CSARDYRTHEQFF
size: many; V: TRBV10-2; D: TRBD2; J: TRBJ2-7; DNA: TGCGCCAGCAACCCTACTAGCGGGAGCGTTAGGAGTATCTACGAGCAGTACTTC; CDR3: CASNPTSGSVRSIYEQYF
size: medium-sized; V: TRBV28; D: TRBD1; J: TRBJ2-7; DNA: TGTGCCAGCAGTTTCTCGGGACAGGGAAGCTACGAGCAGTACTTC; CDR3: CASSFSGQGSYEQYF
size: .; V: TRBV11-2; D: TRBD2; J: TRBJ2-3; DNA: TGTGCCAGCAGCTTAGATCCCTCCTTGAGGTCGCGGGAGATTACAGATACGCAGTATTTT; CDR3: CASSLDPSLRSREITDTQYF
size: .; V: TRBV27; D: TRBD1; J: TRBJ1-4; DNA: TGTGCCAGCAGTTTATTGACAGGGACAACTAATGAAAAACTGTTTTTT; CDR3: CASSLLTGTTNEKLFF
size: few; V: TRBV5-6; D: .; J: TRBJ1-1; DNA: TGTGCCAGCAGCTTCCTTAAGGGAATATTTACTGAAGCTTTCTTT; CDR3: CASSFLKGIFTEAFF
size: few; V: TRBV6-1; D: TRBD1; J: TRBJ2-2; DNA: TGTGCCACTCCCGGGACAGGGGTACTAACGACCGGGGAGCTGTTTTTT; CDR3: CATPGTGVLTTGELFF
size: few; V: TRBV3-1; D: .; J: TRBJ2-3; DNA: TGTGCCAGCAGCCAAGATACTAGTAGGGCGCAGTATTTT; CDR3: CASSQDTSRAQYF
size: .; V: TRBV13; D: TRBD2; J: TRBJ2-3; DNA: TGTGCCAGCAGCTTAACTAGCGGGGTCGCAGATACGCAGTATTTT; CDR3: CASSLTSGVADTQYF
size: few; V: TRBV14; D: TRBD2; J: TRBJ2-1; DNA: TGTGCCAGCAGCTCAACGGGACTAGCGTACAATGAGCAGTTCTTC; CDR3: CASSSTGLAYNEQFF
size: many; V: TRBV20-1; D: TRBD2; J: TRBJ2-1; DNA: TGCAGTGCTAGAGATACGAGCGGGAGCTCCTACAATGAGCAGTTCTTC; CDR3: CSARDTSGSSYNEQFF
size: .; V: TRBV2; D: TRBD1; J: TRBJ2-7; DNA: TGTGCCAGCAGTGACCGGGGACAGAGCTCCTACGAGCAGTACTTC; CDR3: CASSDRGQSSYEQYF
size: few; V: TRBV10-3; D: TRBD1; J: TRBJ2-3; DNA: TGTGCCATCGGGTGGACAGGGTTCACAGATACGCAGTATTTT; CDR3: CAIGWTGFTDTQYF
size: many; V: TRBV10-3; D: TRBD1; J: TRBJ2-5; DNA: TGTGCCATCAGTGAGGGGACAGGGCCCCAAGAGACCCAGTACTTC; CDR3: CAISEGTGPQETQYF
size: many; V: TRBV6-2/TRBV6-3; D: .; J: TRBJ2-1; DNA: TGTGCCAGCAGTTACTCGATCAGGTACAATGAGCAGTTCTTC; CDR3: CASSYSIRYNEQFF
size: few; V: TRBV15; D: .; J: TRBJ2-5; DNA: TGTGCCACCAGAAAACCGGGAGAACAAGAGACCCAGTACTTC; CDR3: CATRKPGEQETQYF
size: many; V: TRBV14; D: .; J: TRBJ2-1; DNA: TGTGCCAGCAGCCAACAGGACAATGAGCAGTTCTTC; CDR3: CASSQQDNEQFF
size: .; V: TRBV6-1; D: .; J: TRBJ2-2; DNA: TGTGCCAGCAGCCAAGAGATTGGCACCGGGGAGCTGTTTTTT; CDR3: CASSQEIGTGELFF
size: many; V: TRBV6-5; D: .; J: TRBJ2-3; DNA: TGTGCCAGCAGTTACGCGGGGTTCACAGATACGCAGTATTTT; CDR3: CASSYAGFTDTQYF
size: .; V: TRBV28; D: TRBD1; J: TRBJ1-6; DNA: TGTGCCAGCAGTTTGATTGGTAGGGGGCGTCATAATTCACCCCTCCACTTT; CDR3: CASSLIGRGRHNSPLHF
size: .; V: TRBV5-1; D: TRBD2; J: TRBJ2-7; DNA: TGCGCCAGCCGGGACTACTACGAGCAGTACTTC; CDR3: CASRDYYEQYF
size: few; V: TRBV11-2; D: TRBD2; J: TRBJ2-7; DNA: TGTGCCAGCAGCTTCGGGACTAGCGACTACGAGCAGTACTTC; CDR3: CASSFGTSDYEQYF
size: many; V: TRBV2; D: TRBD1; J: TRBJ2-7; DNA: TGTGCCAGCAGTGAGGCACAGGGGGCGAGGTACGAGCAGTACTTC; CDR3: CASSEAQGARYEQYF
size: few; V: TRBV7-7; D: TRBD2; J: TRBJ2-5; DNA: TGTGCTAGCAGCTTAGGCCGACTAGCGGGGGCCCTACAAGAGACCCAGTACTTC; CDR3: CASSLGRLAGALQETQYF
size: many; V: TRBV5-1; D: .; J: TRBJ2-3; DNA: TGCGCCAGCAGCTTTGAGGGGACCACAGATACGCAGTATTTT; CDR3: CASSFEGTTDTQYF
size: many; V: TRBV7-8; D: TRBD1; J: TRBJ2-2; DNA: TGTGCCAGCAGCTTAGGAAACAGGGGAACGGTCACCGGGGAGCTGTTTTTT; CDR3: CASSLGNRGTVTGELFF
size: few; V: TRBV7-9; D: TRBD1; J: TRBJ2-7; DNA: TGTGCCAGCAGCTCCCCGACAGGGGGCGAATACGAGCAGTACTTC; CDR3: CASSSPTGGEYEQYF
size: few; V: TRBV5-1; D: TRBD1; J: TRBJ2-7; DNA: TGCGCCAGCAGCTGGTCCCGCGGGGACAGGGCGATCGAGCAGTACTTC; CDR3: CASSWSRGDRAIEQYF
size: many; V: TRBV7-9; D: .; J: TRBJ2-7; DNA: TGTGCCAGCAGCTTGTCCACGAGCTCCGAGCAGTACTTC; CDR3: CASSLSTSSEQYF
size: .; V: TRBV28; D: TRBD2; J: TRBJ2-7; DNA: TGTGCCAGCAGTTTACTGGCGGGAGGGGAATACGAGCAGTACTTC; CDR3: CASSLLAGGEYEQYF
size: few; V: TRBV7-6; D: .; J: TRBJ2-2; DNA: TGTGCCAGCAGCGGAGACAGAGGGATATTCACCGGGGAGCTGTTTTTT; CDR3: CASSGDRGIFTGELFF
size: many; V: TRBV5-1; D: .; J: TRBJ2-6; DNA: TGCGCCAGCAGCTTGGCCAGGGCTGGGGCCAACGTCCTGACTTTC; CDR3: CASSLARAGANVLTF